This record looks at one TCR beta chain sequence and its context. Per the germline V gene, CDR1 is SGHRS and CDR2 is YFSETQ. Trimming removed 3 bases at V and 1 base at J, with 13 bases between. The CDR3 is 15 residues long. The TCR beta CDR3 regions underwent amplification using RNA transcripts as the source. Initially, a first-round RT-PCR of the TCR CDR3 employed the HTBI primer set. TCRdb re-called the multiplex PCR reads through MiXCR, storing one row per CDR3 protein. The sample carries hundreds of thousands of distinct CDR3 sequences, about 43% recorded once. These data belong to a study of T cells in Graves' hyperthyroidism and ophthalmopathy. Those with hyperthyroidism were 18 to 65 years old, newly diagnosed, and ill for under 2 months. Uncontrolled infection, other autoimmune disease, pregnancy or lactation disqualified patients from enrolment.

This TCR was recovered from a young woman with Graves' hyperthyroidism. This sequence joins TRBV5-1 and TRBJ1-1, with D possibly matching TRBD1 (5 bases). The sample comprised peripheral blood or thyroid tissue (not recorded which). CDR3 coding DNA: TGCGCCAGCAGCTCGGGGGTCCGGACGAACACTGAAGCTTTCTTT. Translation: CASSSGVRTNTEAFF.